The 25 T cell receptor beta chains below were found in one sample sequenced in a study of tumor and adjacent non-tumor tissue in lung cancer. A modified ARM-PCR protocol with three rounds of nested PCR amplified TCRbeta. Via MiXCR, TCRdb re-called the multiplex PCR reads, giving one row per CDR3 protein. The table shows under 85,000 distinct CDR3 sequences, with just over 75% occurring only once. No cell sorting was done before RNA was extracted from the tissue. The normal lung tissue was taken more than 3 cm from the tumor edge. Sequenced material: distant non-tumor lung tissue. The origin of the receptors is a man aged 65 to 85 with non-small cell lung cancer.

This clonotype was observed at least ten times. This rearrangement joins TRBV12-3 or TRBV12-4 to TRBJ1-2; no reliable D call. Trimming left V 3 bases short and J 2 bases short, with 7 bases between. The CDR3 length is 13 residues. The CDR3 region is CASSFGPNYGYTF. The CDR3 DNA reads as TGTGCCAGCAGTTTCGGGCCGAACTATGGCTACACCTTC.

Note on this clonotype: One junction end does not reproduce the germline sequence, and a read error may be involved. The chain is built from TRBV10-2 and TRBJ2-7, with 7 positions matching TRBD2. The CDR3 is made up of 15 amino acids. Germline values: CDR1 WSHSY, CDR2 SAAADI. The CDR3 loop is CANSESGRLAYERYF. The CDR3 region has the DNA TGCGCCAACAGTGAGTCGGGACGACTAGCCTACGAGCGGTACTTC.

The V and J genes are TRBV29-1 and TRBJ1-1, with D unresolved. V was cut by 6 bases and J by 14 bases, with 31 bases left in between. From germline, CDR1 is SQVTM and CDR2 ANQGSEA. The CDR3 covers 15 residues. The CDR3 protein is CSVDTLQAANTEVFF. In nucleotides, the CDR3 is TGCAGCGTCGACACCTTGCAGGCAGCGAACACTGAAGTCTTCTTT.

As for this clonotype: The junction differs from germline at one of its ends, possibly a read error. V usage is TRBV11-3 and J usage is TRBJ1-5; D is undetermined. The length of the CDR3 is 22 residues. The germline CDR1 and CDR2 sequences are SGHNT and YENEEA. In DNA, the CDR3 is TGTGCCAGCAGCTTCCTATTCAAATTAGGTGGCCTGAGCTTCCGTGGCAATCAGCCCCAACATTTT. Residues: CASSFLFKLGGLSFRGNQPQHF.

This clonotype has a count of ten or more. The chain links TRBV5-4 to TRBJ2-7; possible D gene TRBD1, 7 bases. Germline CDR1 and CDR2: SGHNT and YYREEE (reference sequence). V was shortened by 3 bases and J by 1 base, with 14 bases between the two germline ends. This CDR3 region has 15 residues. The CDR3 coding sequence is TGTGCCAGCAGCTCGGCGGGGACAGCGTCCTACGAGCAGTACTTC. This translates into CASSSAGTASYEQYF. The full variable domain, in which reference TRBV5-4 and TRBJ2-7 provide the parts outside the CDR3, is ETGVTQSPTHLIKTRGQQVTLRCSSQSGHNTVSWYQQALGQGPQFIFQYYREEENGRGNFPPRFSGLQFPNYSSELNVNALELDDSALYLCASSSAGTASYEQYFGPGTRLTVT.

The genes are TRBV20-1 and TRBJ2-2; D gene unclear. With 5 bases removed from V and 1 base from J, the gap between germline ends came to 11 bases. CDR3 length: 14 residues. The germline CDR1 and CDR2 sequences are DFQATT and SNEGSKA (reference sequence). CDR3 loop: CSAPENGNTGELFF. The CDR3 DNA sequence: TGCAGTGCTCCGGAGAACGGGAACACCGGGGAGCTGTTTTTT.

Points on this clonotype: Just one base apart from a much larger clone, this may be a read error. The CDR3 region has the DNA TGTGGCAGCAGTTTAGGAGCGGGAGCCCTGTACGAGCAGTACTTC. It codes for CGSSLGAGALYEQYF. The chain joins TRBV12-3 or TRBV12-4 to TRBJ2-7; 8 nucleotides line up with TRBD2. There are 15 residues in the CDR3.

As for this clonotype: One end of the junction fails to match germline, which may point to a read error. The chain is built from TRBV11-1 and TRBJ2-5, with D possibly being TRBD1 (6 bases). Germline-derived CDR1 and CDR2 are SGHAT and FQDESV (reference sequence). The CDR3 is made up of 13 amino acids. The CDR3 here is CASVSGVSESQYF. In DNA form, the CDR3 reads TGTGCCAGTGTGTCAGGGGTTTCGGAGAGCCAGTACTTC.

Of note for this clonotype: Likely a read error: the CDR3 ends without its conserved phenylalanine or tryptophan. The J gene is TRBJ2-3, the V gene TRBV4-3, with D unresolved. Germline V gives CDR1 LGHNA, CDR2 YSLEER. There are 14 residues in the CDR3. With 3 bases removed from V and 6 bases from J, the gap between germline ends came to 13 bases. The CDR3 nucleotides are TGCGCCAGCAGCCATGTTAGTTCCGGGGATACGCAGTATTCT. Translation: CASSHVSSGDTQYS.

A word on this clonotype: At one end, the junction sequence differs from germline, possibly due to a read error. This chain connects TRBV6-6 to TRBJ1-1, with a weak D call TRBD1 (5 bases). There are 17 residues in the CDR3. Germline loops: CDR1 MNHNY, CDR2 SVGAGI (reference sequence). CDR3 sequence reads: CASSYHVSSGLDTGAFF. The CDR3 DNA sequence: TGTGCCAGCAGTTACCACGTTAGCTCCGGGTTGGACACTGGAGCTTTCTTT.

The chain's CDR3 is CSVAGRTIYEQYF. CDR3 DNA: TGCAGTGTCGCGGGGAGGACTATCTACGAGCAGTACTTC. The rearrangement joins TRBV20-1 to TRBJ2-7, with a weak D call TRBD2 (6 bases). Deletions cut 7 bases from V and 3 bases from J, with 16 bases between. The CDR3 is made up of 13 amino acids. The germline CDR1 and CDR2 sequences are DFQATT and SNEGSKA (reference sequence).

The sample holds one count of this clonotype. One base away lies a much larger clone, so this may be a sequencing read error. This chain connects TRBV6-5 to TRBJ2-7, with TRBD1 matching over 8 bases. The CDR3 totals 14 residues. V dropped 7 bases and J dropped 0; count of bases not matched to a gene: 5. CDR1 and CDR2 from the germline V gene are MNHEY and SVGAGI. CDR3 residues: CASISTGGSYEQYF. The CDR3 nucleotides are TGTGCCAGCATTTCAACAGGGGGCTCCTACGAGCAGTACTTC.

V and J are TRBV6-2 or TRBV6-3 and TRBJ2-3; the D is unclear. The length of the CDR3 is 16 residues. The germline V and J ends were trimmed by 6 bases and 6 bases, with 22 bases remaining between them. CDR1 and CDR2 (germline): MNHEY, SVGEGT. CDR3 loop: CASSQNELLVSDTQYF. Written as DNA, the CDR3 is TGTGCCAGCAGCCAGAATGAGCTACTGGTGTCGGATACGCAGTATTTT.

The chain is built from TRBV11-2 and TRBJ2-7, with TRBD1 identical over 7 bases. The J call may be mistaken, given a closer DNA end match to TRBJ2-1. In germline, CDR1 is SGHAT, CDR2 FQNNGV. There are 14 residues in the CDR3. CDR3 DNA sequence: TGTGCCAGCAGCGGGGACAGCATAAGCTACTGGCAGTTCTTC. Encoded protein: CASSGDSISYWQFF.

The chain is built from TRBV28 and TRBJ2-1; possible D gene TRBD2, 6 bases. Germline V gene lookup returns CDR1 MDHEN and CDR2 SYDVKM. The CDR3 is 14 residues long. The CDR3 DNA reads as TGTGCTAGCGGTCTAACCCTTTTGGATCCTGAGCAGTTCTTC. Protein product: CASGLTLLDPEQFF.

Comment on this clonotype: The conserved phenylalanine or tryptophan is not found at the CDR3 terminus, so this likely reflects a read error. The rearrangement links TRBV29-1 to TRBJ1-1; no reliable D call. Germline V lookup: CDR1 SQVTM, CDR2 ANQGSEA. Trimming left V 4 bases short and J 7 bases short, with 13 bases between. CDR3 length: 12 residues. CDR3 protein: CSVVTERHEAFS. The CDR3 nucleotides read TGCAGCGTTGTGACGGAGAGGCATGAAGCTTTCTCT.

A remark on this clonotype: The conserved phenylalanine or tryptophan normally closing the CDR3 is absent here, so this likely arose from a read error. The V call is TRBV20-1, the J call TRBJ2-7, with TRBD2 matching over 8 bases. This CDR3 has 15 amino acids. CDR1 and CDR2 from the germline V gene are DFQATT and SNEGSKA (reference sequence). The CDR3 sequence: CSDREGVAGTYEQYY. In nucleotides, the CDR3 is TGCAGTGATAGAGAAGGAGTAGCGGGGACCTACGAGCAGTACTAC.

With respect to this clonotype: A read error may account for a junction end that differs from germline. The gene calls are TRBV24-1 and TRBJ2-2; TRBD2 agrees at 7 bases. This CDR3 is 13 amino acids long. Germline V gene data show CDR1 as KGHDR and CDR2 as SFDVKD. CDR3 residues: CATRDRPAGEMFF. CDR3 in DNA: TGTGCCACCAGAGATAGACCGGCGGGGGAGATGTTTTTT.

The chain is built from TRBV29-1 and TRBJ1-1; D unclear. The CDR3 extends over 11 amino acids. Germline CDR1 is SQVTM and CDR2 is ANQGSEA. CDR3 loop: CNIIVLPEAFF. The CDR3 DNA reads as TGCAACATTATTGTACTCCCTGAAGCTTTCTTT.

As concerns this clonotype: At one of its ends the junction is not consistent with the germline gene, which may arise from a read error. This sequence joins TRBV12-3 or TRBV12-4 and TRBJ1-6; the D is unclear. The CDR3 sequence is 15 residues long. The CDR3 sequence: CASSLGGRLNSSLHF. Here the CDR3 DNA reads TGTGCCAGCAGTTTGGGAGGTCGTCTTAATTCATCCCTCCACTTT.

Details on this clonotype: The conserved phenylalanine or tryptophan is not found at the CDR3 terminus, so this likely reflects a read error. Because the CDR3's place on the DNA is in doubt, the DNA is left out and the CDR3 is given as listed by TCRdb. V gene TRBV29-1 combines with J gene TRBJ2-7. The CDR3 spans 12 amino acids, including both terminal residues. Germline V gene data show CDR1 as SQVTM and CDR2 as ANQGSEA. This CDR3 reads CSVDDCSYEQYL.

The V gene is TRBV28, the J gene TRBJ2-7; TRBD2 aligns across 7 bases. Germline V gives CDR1 MDHEN, CDR2 SYDVKM. The V segment lost 5 bases and the J segment 0 bases; nucleotides outside the gene matches: 10. This CDR3 spans 16 amino acids. CDR3 bases: TGTGCCAGCAGTCCCACCTACGGGACTACCTCCTACGAGCAGTACTTC. Amino acid sequence: CASSPTYGTTSYEQYF.

Remarks on this clonotype: A single base separates this from a much larger clone, so it may be a read error. The chain combines TRBV28 with TRBJ2-7; 9 nucleotides agree with TRBD1. Per the germline V gene, CDR1 is MDHEN and CDR2 is SYDVKM. This CDR3 spans 15 amino acids. CDR3 amino acids: CASSIPGTGIYERYF. CDR3 in DNA: TGTGCCAGCAGTATACCCGGGACAGGGATCTACGAGCGGTACTTC.

This clonotype came up once. Compared with germline, one end of the junction differs, possibly owing to a read error. The chain has TRBV29-1 and TRBJ1-2; D gene uncertain. The CDR3 is made up of 13 amino acids. Germline CDR1 and CDR2: SQVTM and ANQGSEA. CDR3 loop: CNVLQMGAYGYIF. The CDR3 coding sequence is TGCAACGTTCTCCAGATGGGAGCCTATGGCTACATCTTC.

The CDR3 nucleotides are TGTGCCATCAGTACTGCAGGGAACCCCTACGAGCAGTACTTC. As protein: CAISTAGNPYEQYF. The V call is TRBV10-3, the J call TRBJ2-7; D perhaps matches TRBD1 (5 bases). The CDR3 covers 14 residues. The V gene lost 5 bases and the J gene lost 2 bases, with 13 bases spanning the gap. Germline V gene sequence: CDR1 ENHRY, CDR2 SYGVKD.